The clone carrying this TCR beta chain has a count of ten or more. The data were taken from a study of T cells in Graves' hyperthyroidism and ophthalmopathy. Hyperthyroidism, newly diagnosed and lasting under 2 months, affected patients aged 18 to 65. Amplified TCR beta CDR3 regions came from RNA transcripts. A set of HTBI primers served as the primers for a first-round RT-PCR of the TCR CDR3. TCRdb itself ran the multiplex PCR reads through MiXCR, one entry per CDR3 protein. Of under 450,000 distinct CDR3 sequences in the sample, about 14% were seen once. The germline V gene has CDR1 SEHNR and CDR2 FQNEAQ (reference sequence). The CDR3 has 15 amino acids. Deletions cut 5 bases from V and 5 bases from J, with 15 bases between.

The sequence was collected from a man aged 25-40 years with Graves' hyperthyroidism that later progressed to Graves' ophthalmopathy. The sequencing input was blood. The rearrangement joins TRBV7-9 to TRBJ2-2, with D tentatively TRBD2 (5 bases). CDR3 region: CASSPAPGLTGELFF. As DNA, the CDR3 is TGTGCCAGCAGCCCAGCACCGGGGTTGACCGGGGAGCTGTTTTTT.